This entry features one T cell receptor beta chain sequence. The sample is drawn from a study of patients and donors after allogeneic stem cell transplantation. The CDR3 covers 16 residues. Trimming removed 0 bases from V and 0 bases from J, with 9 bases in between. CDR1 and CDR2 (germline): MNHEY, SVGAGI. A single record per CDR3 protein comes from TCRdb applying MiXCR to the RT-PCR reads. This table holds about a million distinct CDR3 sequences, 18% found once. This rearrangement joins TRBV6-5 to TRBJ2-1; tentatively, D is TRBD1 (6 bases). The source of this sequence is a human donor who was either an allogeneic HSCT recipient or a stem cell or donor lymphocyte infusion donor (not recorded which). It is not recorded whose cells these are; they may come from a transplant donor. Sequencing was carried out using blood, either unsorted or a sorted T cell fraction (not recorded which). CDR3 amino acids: CASSYSDRSSYNEQFF. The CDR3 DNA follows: TGTGCCAGCAGTTACTCGGACAGAAGCTCCTACAATGAGCAGTTCTTC.